This TCR beta chain is from a study of shared clonotypes between healthy human individuals (dated by TCRdb to the early 2020s). At the level of the whole study: The cohort included three men and a couple of women between 18 and 49 years of age. To estimate repertoire size and how much clonotypes are shared between individuals, the study performed deep sequencing of blood TCR repertoires from roughly five healthy adults. For each donor, CD4 naive and CD4 memory were each given three plates, CD8 naive was given two plates, and CD8 memory was given one plate. Different laboratories and diverse techniques were used to prepare libraries and sequence TCR repertoires, to increase sequencing depth and limit assay-specific biases. Per donor, leukapheresis produced somewhere between about 0.8 and 9.5 billion PBMCs.

Taken from the germline V gene, the CDR1 and CDR2 loops are MDHEN and SYDVKM. A distance of 7 bases separates the germline ends of V and J, which lose 5 bases and 2 bases respectively. The CDR3 numbers 12 residues from cysteine through phenylalanine. Only the CDR3 region is kept as DNA, spanning 36 bases read in frame from base 1. The donors were healthy, HIV-negative adults with no recently reported acute infections or vaccinations. Every donor was a Caucasian adult living in Nashville, Tennessee, USA. CD4+ T cells were enriched by magnetic negative selection, after which naive cells were positively selected on CD45RA and the negative fraction was taken as the memory subset. Blood was collected by leukapheresis, and PBMCs were isolated by Ficoll-Histopaque density gradient centrifugation and then cryopreserved in liquid nitrogen vapor phase. Analytical flow cytometry was used to check the purity and quantity of every magnetically sorted T cell population. Genomic DNA was isolated from each sorted fraction and quantified by UV absorbance on a Nanodrop 2000c.

Turning to this clone: There is no known antigen for this receptor. Base-call qualities are not available, and no considerably larger clone is one nucleotide away.

TCR CDR3 regions were amplified from genomic DNA by multiplex PCR using the deep immunoSEQ assay. Genomic DNA extracted from each cell subset was distributed evenly over all wells of several immunoSEQ 96-well plates, and each plate served as one replicate. For sorted subsets, about 200 ng genomic DNA, equal to 25,000 to 35,000 T cell genomes, was loaded into each replicate PCR. Purified libraries were quantified with a Qubit 3.0 fluorometer, sized on a Bioanalyzer 2100, and re-quantified with the KAPA Library Quantification kit. Every immunoSEQ 96-well plate was sequenced on a separate single-read 150-cycle Illumina NextSeq 550 flow cell. Concerning the study's data processing: Because only junctional sequences without quality scores were contained in the immunoSEQ output, filtering matching that applied to full-length reads could not be performed. To assign V/J genes and CDR3, sequences were annotated against IMGT germline references using PyIR, a Python wrapper for IgBLAST v1.9. Reads were filtered out if the reads had weak V/J assignments (E-value above 1e-6), no CDR3, stop codons, out-of-frame junctions, or ambiguous translated residues. A V3J clonotype was defined by an identical inferred V gene, J gene, and CDR3 amino acid sequence. To compute the percentage overlap between repertoires, the number of shared unique clonotypes was divided by the size of the smaller repertoire. Repertoire richness was assessed with RTK rarefaction, the Chao1 estimator, and Recon v2.1 estimates of unobserved clonotypes. OLGA was used to compute generation probabilities for all TCRbeta clonotypes that the gDNA method yielded from a handful of donors. Held by TCRdb, this immuneACCESS table contains in-frame sequences only and omits some clones. Under half of the omission traces to an unresolved V gene where checked; the cause of the rest is unknown. D and trimming come from the DNA, and the V and J calls and clone size come from that table. This sample comprises about 2.4 million clones, roughly 93% of them detected only once. Together, the top ten hold 0.35% to 0.45% of the sample.

Findings and caveats that apply to the study as a whole: Rarefaction of sorted-subset datasets indicated incomplete sequencing despite the large sequencing depth. When several donors were compared, the shared fraction of clonotypes was 5% to 6.5% for naive CD4, approximately 3.5% for naive CD8, about 2.4% for memory CD4, and around 0.4% for memory CD8. The small number of donors limited the genetic and exposure-history diversity represented. Based on pairwise subsampling, the degree of clonotype sharing among donors was expected to be affected by sequencing depth. Only blood was sampled, and tissue TCR repertoires likely differ from those in blood. Compared with non-shared clonotypes, the clonotypes found in all four sorted-subset donors had higher generation probabilities. Larger estimated clonotype richness was generally found for naive subsets than for memory subsets.

The source is a man aged 18 to 35 in good health. Some clones in this sample may be carry-over from other donors' samples. The sample was naive CD4+ T cells from PBMCs. This specimen's cell subset or site label, per the study, means: CD45RA+ positively selected. The rearrangement combines TRBV28 with TRBJ2-7; no D gene can be assigned with confidence. The CDR3 corresponds to CASSADPYEQYF. Read as DNA, the sequence is TGTGCCAGCAGTGCGGACCCCTACGAGCAGTACTTC.